This T cell receptor (beta chain) was sequenced in a study of somatic mutations in cytotoxic T cells in rheumatoid arthritis. Whole-study context: Blood samples of around 30 ml were drawn from patients (in EDTA) right after diagnosis and before any treatment. Certain V beta antibody-stained T-cell populations, V beta1+ cells sequenced for TCRB among them, were flow-sorted to nearly 100% purity. General observations from the study: There were about an eighth of the 65 patients in whom the largest CD8+ clone exceeded 20% of CD8+ cells. Only rheumatoid arthritis patients, not healthy controls, showed CD8+ clonality increasing with age.

The CDR3 runs to 19 residues. Germline-derived CDR1 and CDR2 are MDHEN and SYDVKM. The junction had 22 bases not matched to a gene; V was cut back by 4 bases and J by 5 bases. This clone was seen a handful of times. What it binds is not known. Sequencing used immunoSEQ multiplex PCR; TCRdb keeps in-frame clones, though not all of them. In the table there are 3,500 to 5,000 clones, about 80% of which are singletons. Sequenced input: CD8+ T cells sorted from blood. The source is a woman aged 55 to 70 with rheumatoid arthritis. The chain has TRBV28 and TRBJ1-2, with TRBD1 matching 7 bases. The CDR3 reads CASSSTQEGAFLWGYGYTF. The CDR3 DNA follows: TGTGCCAGCAGTTCGACCCAGGAGGGGGCTTTTTTGTGGGGGTATGGCTACACCTTC.